These 8 T cell receptor beta chains originate from one sample sequenced in a study of T cells after yellow fever vaccination. TCRdb reprocessed the 5' RACE reads with MiXCR, giving one entry per CDR3 protein. The table lists just under 600,000 distinct CDR3 sequences, approximately 13% of them singletons. This material consisted of PBMCs, taken on the day of the yellow fever booster vaccination. The receptors come from a man aged 25-45 years who received the YFV17D yellow fever vaccine.

The chain joins TRBV30 to TRBJ2-3; 10 bases are shared with TRBD1. The CDR3 consists of 14 residues. Unmatched junction bases numbered 4, after V lost 3 bases and J lost 4 bases. CDR1 is GTSNPN, CDR2 SVGIG, per germline (reference sequence). CDR3 in DNA: TGTGCCTGGAGGTGGACAGGGGGTCCAGATACGCAGTATTTT. Translated: CAWRWTGGPDTQYF.

The chain links TRBV9 to TRBJ2-7; the D is unclear. This CDR3 has 15 amino acids. Trimming removed 0 bases from V and 2 bases from J, with 12 bases in between. CDR1 and CDR2 from the germline V gene are SGDLS and YYNGEE. CDR3 DNA: TGTGCCAGCAGCGTAGATGCGGTTCTTGCCTACGAGCAGTACTTC. Encoded protein: CASSVDAVLAYEQYF.

This CDR3 reads CATSTVSSAKEQFF. The CDR3 nucleotides read TGTGCCACCAGCACCGTCTCTAGCGCAAAGGAGCAGTTCTTC. The chain combines TRBV6-1 with TRBJ2-1; tentatively, D is TRBD2 (6 bases). Trimming pared 10 bases from V and 10 bases from J, leaving 23 bases between. The CDR3 runs to 14 residues. The germline V gene has CDR1 MNHNS and CDR2 SASEGT.

The gene calls are TRBV10-3 and TRBJ1-5; D unclear. Germline CDR1 ENHRY, CDR2 SYGVKD. CDR3 length: 16 residues. V lost 0 bases and J 3 bases, leaving 12 bases between the germline ends. The CDR3 sequence is CAISESNELYNQPQHF. The CDR3 DNA reads TGTGCCATCAGTGAGTCGAATGAATTATACAATCAGCCCCAGCATTTT.

This clonotype was recorded a few times. The J gene is TRBJ1-5, the V gene TRBV9, with a weak D call TRBD1 (5 bases). This CDR3 is 15 amino acids long. From germline, CDR1 is SGDLS and CDR2 YYNGEE. V shed 4 bases and J shed 1 base, with 12 bases lying between them. This chain's CDR3 is CASSPNGASNQPQHF. CDR3 DNA: TGTGCCAGCAGCCCCAATGGGGCAAGCAATCAGCCCCAGCATTTT.

This clonotype was found a few times. The genes are TRBV20-1 and TRBJ2-7; D is uncertain. This CDR3 comprises 9 residues. In germline, CDR1 is DFQATT, CDR2 SNEGSKA (reference sequence). In DNA form, the CDR3 reads TGCATATATCCATACGAGCAGTACTTC. Its translation: CIYPYEQYF.

V is TRBV14 and J is TRBJ2-3; 8 nucleotides line up with TRBD1. Germline lookup yields CDR1 SGHDN and CDR2 FVKESK. Trimming took 4 bases from V and 2 from J; bases not matched to a gene: 17. There are 19 residues in the CDR3. The CDR3 DNA reads TGTGCCAGCAGCCCAAGTTATCTTGGCAGGGGGCGATCCACAGATACGCAGTATTTT. Amino acid sequence: CASSPSYLGRGRSTDTQYF.

This chain joins TRBV30 and TRBJ1-5, with a weak D call TRBD1 (5 bases). The CDR3 totals 15 residues. Germline values: CDR1 GTSNPN, CDR2 SVGIG (reference sequence). The V end lost 2 bases, the J end lost 5 bases, and 16 bases lay between the germline ends. The CDR3: CAWSYKGRNDQPQHF. The CDR3 region has the DNA TGTGCCTGGAGTTATAAGGGGAGAAATGATCAGCCCCAGCATTTT.